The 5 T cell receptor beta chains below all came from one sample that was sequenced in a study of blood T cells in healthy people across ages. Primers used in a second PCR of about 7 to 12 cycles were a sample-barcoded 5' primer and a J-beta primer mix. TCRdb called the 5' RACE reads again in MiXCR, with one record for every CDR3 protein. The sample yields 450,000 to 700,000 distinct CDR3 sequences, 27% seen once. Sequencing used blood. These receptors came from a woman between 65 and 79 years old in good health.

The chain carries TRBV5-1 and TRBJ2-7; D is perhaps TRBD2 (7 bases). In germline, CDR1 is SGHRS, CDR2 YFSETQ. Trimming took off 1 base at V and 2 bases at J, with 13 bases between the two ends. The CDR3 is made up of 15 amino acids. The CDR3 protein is CASSLTGGAPYEQYF. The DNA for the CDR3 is TGCGCCAGCAGCTTGACTGGGGGGGCCCCCTACGAGCAGTACTTC.

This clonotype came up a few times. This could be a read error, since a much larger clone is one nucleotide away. CDR3 nucleotides: TGTGCCAGCAACCAAAGGGGCGGGGGTATGTACGATGAGCAGTTCTTC. This encodes CASNQRGGGMYDEQFF. The gene calls are TRBV6-6 and TRBJ2-1, with 7 bases aligning to TRBD2. After removal of 7 bases from V and 8 bases from J, the junction contained 17 bases not matched to a gene. The CDR3 is made up of 16 amino acids. Germline lookup yields CDR1 MNHNY and CDR2 SVGAGI (reference sequence).

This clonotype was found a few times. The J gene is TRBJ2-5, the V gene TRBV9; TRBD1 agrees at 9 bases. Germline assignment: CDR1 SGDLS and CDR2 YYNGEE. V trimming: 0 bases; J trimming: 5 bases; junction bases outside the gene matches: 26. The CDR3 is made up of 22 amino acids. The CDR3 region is CASSVGPGGGQGTLTRLETQYF. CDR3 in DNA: TGTGCCAGCAGCGTAGGGCCCGGCGGGGGACAGGGTACTCTCACGCGGTTGGAGACCCAGTACTTC. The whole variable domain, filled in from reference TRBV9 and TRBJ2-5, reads DSGVTQTPKHLITATGQRVTLRCSPRSGDLSVYWYQQSLDQGLQFLIQYYNGEERAKGNILERFSAQQFPDLHSELNLSSLELGDSALYFCASSVGPGGGQGTLTRLETQYFGPGTRLLVL.

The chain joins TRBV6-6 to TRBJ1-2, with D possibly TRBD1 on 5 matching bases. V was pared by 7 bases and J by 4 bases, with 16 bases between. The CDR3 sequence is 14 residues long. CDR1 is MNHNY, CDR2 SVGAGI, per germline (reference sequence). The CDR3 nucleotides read TGTGCCAGCAACACCCCGGGGGGGACCTATGGCTACACCTTC. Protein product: CASNTPGGTYGYTF.

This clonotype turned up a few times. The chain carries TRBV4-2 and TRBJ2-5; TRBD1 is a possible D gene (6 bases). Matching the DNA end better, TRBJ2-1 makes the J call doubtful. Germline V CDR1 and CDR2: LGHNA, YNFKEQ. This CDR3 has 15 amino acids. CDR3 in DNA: TGTGCCAGCAGCGCAGGAACAGGGATCTACAATGAGCAGTTCTTC. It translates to CASSAGTGIYNEQFF.